This T cell receptor (beta chain) emerged from a study of blood T cell repertoires in COVID-19. Study-wide background: Samples representing acute and convalescent COVID-19 were sourced from the United States, Italy and Spain. From T cells, B-cell-depleted T cells, or PBMCs came the material, which was cDNA or gDNA.

The CDR3 sequence is 14 residues long. Per germline, CDR1 MDHEN and CDR2 SYDVKM. The trim removed 3 bases at V and 7 bases at J, leaving 3 bases unmatched. In the original analysis: Nucleated cell number was recorded as an estimate derived from reference gene primer amplification. The repertoire was sequenced with immunoSEQ multiplex PCR; TCRdb's copy has only in-frame clones and lacks some. Clonal size and the V and J genes are those of that table, whereas D and trimming came from the DNA. In the table there are a few hundred thousand clones, more than 65% of which are singletons. This TCR was sampled from a woman under 30 with acute or convalescent COVID-19. The chain employs TRBV28 and TRBJ1-6; 7 nucleotides line up with TRBD1. Sequencing was carried out using peripheral blood. CDR3 DNA sequence: TGTGCCAGCAGTTTCGGGACAGAAAATTCACCCCTCCACTTT. Translation: CASSFGTENSPLHF.